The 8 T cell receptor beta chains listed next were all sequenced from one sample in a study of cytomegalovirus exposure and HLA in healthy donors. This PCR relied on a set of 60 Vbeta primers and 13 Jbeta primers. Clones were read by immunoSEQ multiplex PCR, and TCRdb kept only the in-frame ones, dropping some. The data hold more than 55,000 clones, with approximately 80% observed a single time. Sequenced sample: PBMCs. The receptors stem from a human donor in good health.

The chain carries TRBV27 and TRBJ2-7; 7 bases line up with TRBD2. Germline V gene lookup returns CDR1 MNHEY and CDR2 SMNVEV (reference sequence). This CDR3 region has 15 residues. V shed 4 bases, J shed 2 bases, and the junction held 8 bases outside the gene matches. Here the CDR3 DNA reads TGTGCCAGCAGTTCCAGGGCGGGGAGGGCCTACGAGCAGTACTTC. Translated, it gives CASSSRAGRAYEQYF.

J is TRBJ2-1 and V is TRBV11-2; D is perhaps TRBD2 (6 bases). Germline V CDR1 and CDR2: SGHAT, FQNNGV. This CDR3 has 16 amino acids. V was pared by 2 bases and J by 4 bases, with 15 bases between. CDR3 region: CASSLSSDNIYNEQFF. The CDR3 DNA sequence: TGTGCCAGCAGCTTATCTAGCGATAATATATACAATGAGCAGTTCTTC.

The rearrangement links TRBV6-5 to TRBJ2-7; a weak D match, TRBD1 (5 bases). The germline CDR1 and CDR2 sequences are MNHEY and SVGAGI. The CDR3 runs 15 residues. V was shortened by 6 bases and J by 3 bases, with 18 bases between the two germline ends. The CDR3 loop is CASSRFQGFNYEQYF. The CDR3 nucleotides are TGTGCCAGCAGCCGATTTCAGGGCTTTAACTACGAGCAGTACTTC.

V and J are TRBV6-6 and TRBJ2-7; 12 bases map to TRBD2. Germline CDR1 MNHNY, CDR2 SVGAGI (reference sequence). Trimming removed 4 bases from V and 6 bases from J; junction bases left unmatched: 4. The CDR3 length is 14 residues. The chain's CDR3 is CASSSTSGRGEQYF. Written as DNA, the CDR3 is TGTGCCAGCAGTTCGACTAGCGGGAGAGGCGAGCAGTACTTC.

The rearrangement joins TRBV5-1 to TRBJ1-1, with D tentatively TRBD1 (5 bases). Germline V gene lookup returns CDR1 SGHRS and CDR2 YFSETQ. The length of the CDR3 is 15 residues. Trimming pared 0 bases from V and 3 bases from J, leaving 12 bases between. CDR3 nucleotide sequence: TGCGCCAGCAGCTTGGGTGGGGCGGGGGACACTGAAGCTTTCTTT. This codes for CASSLGGAGDTEAFF.

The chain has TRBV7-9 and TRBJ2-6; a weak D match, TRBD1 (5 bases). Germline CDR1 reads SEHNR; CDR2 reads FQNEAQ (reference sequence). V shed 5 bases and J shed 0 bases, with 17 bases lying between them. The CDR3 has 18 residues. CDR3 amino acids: CASSPLRTFSSGANVLTF. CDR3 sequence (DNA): TGTGCCAGCAGCCCCTTACGGACATTTAGCTCTGGGGCCAACGTCCTGACTTTC.

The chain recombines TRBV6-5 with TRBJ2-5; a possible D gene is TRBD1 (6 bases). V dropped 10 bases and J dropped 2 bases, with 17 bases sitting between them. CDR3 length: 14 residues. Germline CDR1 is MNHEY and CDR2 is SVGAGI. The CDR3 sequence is CANTGLGAQETQYF. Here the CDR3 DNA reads TGTGCCAACACAGGTCTGGGGGCGCAAGAGACCCAGTACTTC.

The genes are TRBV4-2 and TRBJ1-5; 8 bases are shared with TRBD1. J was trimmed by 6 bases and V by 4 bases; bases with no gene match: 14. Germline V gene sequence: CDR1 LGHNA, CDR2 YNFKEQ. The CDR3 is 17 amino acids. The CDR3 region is CASSLGQDIKHGQPQHF. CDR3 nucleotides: TGTGCCAGCAGCCTGGGACAGGACATTAAGCACGGTCAGCCCCAGCATTTT.